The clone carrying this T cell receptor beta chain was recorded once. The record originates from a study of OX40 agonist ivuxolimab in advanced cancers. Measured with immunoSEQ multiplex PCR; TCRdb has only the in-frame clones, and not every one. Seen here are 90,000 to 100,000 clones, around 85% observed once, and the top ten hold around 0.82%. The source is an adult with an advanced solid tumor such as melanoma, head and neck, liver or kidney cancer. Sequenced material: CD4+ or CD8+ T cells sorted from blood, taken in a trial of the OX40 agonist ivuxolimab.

The CDR3 spells CASSEVRQGRSEQYF. In DNA form, the CDR3 reads TGTGCCAGCAGTGAAGTTCGACAGGGAAGAAGCGAGCAGTACTTC. The chain carries TRBV2 and TRBJ2-7, with 7 bases matching TRBD1. Trimming removed 1 base from V and 6 bases from J; junction bases left unmatched: 9. Germline-derived CDR1 and CDR2 are SNHLY and FYNNEI. The CDR3 runs 15 residues. The whole variable domain, filled in from reference TRBV2 and TRBJ2-7, reads EPEVTQTPSHQVTQMGQEVILRCVPISNHLYFYWYRQILGQKVEFLVSFYNNEISEKSEIFDDQFSVERPDGSNFTLKIRSTKLEDSAMYFCASSEVRQGRSEQYFGPGTRLTVT.